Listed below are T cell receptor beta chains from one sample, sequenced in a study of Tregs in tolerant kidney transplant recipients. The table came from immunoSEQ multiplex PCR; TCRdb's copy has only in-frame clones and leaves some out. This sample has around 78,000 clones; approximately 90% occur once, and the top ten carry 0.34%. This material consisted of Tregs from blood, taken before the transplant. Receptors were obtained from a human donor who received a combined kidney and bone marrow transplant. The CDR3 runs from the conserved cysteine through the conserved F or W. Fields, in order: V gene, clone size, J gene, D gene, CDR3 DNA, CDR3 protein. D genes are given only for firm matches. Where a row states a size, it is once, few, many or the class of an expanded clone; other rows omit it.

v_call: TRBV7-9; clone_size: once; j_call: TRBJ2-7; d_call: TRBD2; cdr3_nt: TGTGCCGGCAGCTTAGGTAGCGGGAGGGGCTACGAGCAGTACTTC; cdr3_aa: CAGSLGSGRGYEQYF
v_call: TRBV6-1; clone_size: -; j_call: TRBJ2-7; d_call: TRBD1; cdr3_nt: TGTGCCAGCAGCGAAGCCGGGACAGGTCCCTACGAGCAGTACTTC; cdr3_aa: CASSEAGTGPYEQYF
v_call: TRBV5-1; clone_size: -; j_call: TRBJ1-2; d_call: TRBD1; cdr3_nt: TGCGCCAGCACCCCCCGTGGGGGCAGGGGGGGCTATGGCTACACCTTC; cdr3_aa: CASTPRGGRGGYGYTF
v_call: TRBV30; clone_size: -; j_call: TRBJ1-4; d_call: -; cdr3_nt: TGTGCCTGGGCCCACCGCGGGTCCCTGAGTGAAAAACTGTTTTTT; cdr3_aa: CAWAHRGSLSEKLFF
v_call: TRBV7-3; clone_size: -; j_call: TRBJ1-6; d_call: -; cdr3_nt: TGTGCCAGCAGCTTAGATGGAGGGGATCAATCACCCCTCCACTTT; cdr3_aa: CASSLDGGDQSPLHF
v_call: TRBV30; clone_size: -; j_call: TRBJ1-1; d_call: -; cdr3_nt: TGTGCCTGGGGGACGGGGGCCCTGAACACTGAAGCTTTCTTT; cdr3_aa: CAWGTGALNTEAFF
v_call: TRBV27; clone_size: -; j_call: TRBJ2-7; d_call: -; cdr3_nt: TGTGCCAGCAGTTTAGCCCTCCAGTGGCGAGGAGAGCAGTACTTC; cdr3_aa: CASSLALQWRGEQYF
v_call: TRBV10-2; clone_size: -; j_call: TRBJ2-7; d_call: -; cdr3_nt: TGCGCCAGCAGTGAGGTAGGGACCTCCTACGAGCAGTACTTC; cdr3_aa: CASSEVGTSYEQYF
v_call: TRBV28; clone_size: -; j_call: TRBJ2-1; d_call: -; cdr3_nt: TGTGCCAGCAGTTCCGGGGCCCCTTACAATGAGCAGTTCTTC; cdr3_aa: CASSSGAPYNEQFF
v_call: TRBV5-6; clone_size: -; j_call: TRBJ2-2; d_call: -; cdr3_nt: TGTGCCAGCAGTCCCTGGTACACCGGGGAGCTGTTTTTT; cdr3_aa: CASSPWYTGELFF
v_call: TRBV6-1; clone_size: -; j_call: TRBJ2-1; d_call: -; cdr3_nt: TGTGCCAGCAGTAAGCAGGGGTTCAATGAGCAGTTCTTC; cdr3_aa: CASSKQGFNEQFF
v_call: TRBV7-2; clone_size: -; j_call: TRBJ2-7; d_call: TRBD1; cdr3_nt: TGTGCCAGCAGCCGGGGACAGGGGGTCACCGAGCAGTACTTC; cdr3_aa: CASSRGQGVTEQYF
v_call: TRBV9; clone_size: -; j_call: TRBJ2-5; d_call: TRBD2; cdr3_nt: TGTGCCAGCAGCCTTGGGACTAGCGGGGGTCAAGAGACCCAGTACTTC; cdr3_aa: CASSLGTSGGQETQYF
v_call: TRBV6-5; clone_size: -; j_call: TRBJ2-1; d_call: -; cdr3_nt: TGTGCCAGCAGTTCGGTGGGGGGGCAACACAATGAGCAGTTCTTC; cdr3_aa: CASSSVGGQHNEQFF
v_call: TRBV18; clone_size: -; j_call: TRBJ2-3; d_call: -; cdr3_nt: TGTGCCAGCTCCTTCCCCCCAGTCCAGGCGCAGTATTTT; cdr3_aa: CASSFPPVQAQYF
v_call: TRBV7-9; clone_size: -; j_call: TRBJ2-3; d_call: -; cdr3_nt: TGTGCCAGCAGCCACGGACTCCGGGGTGCCTTAACGCAGTATTTT; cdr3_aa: CASSHGLRGALTQYF
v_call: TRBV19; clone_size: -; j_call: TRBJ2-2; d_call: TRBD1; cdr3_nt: TGTGCCAGTAGTATGGGACAGCTCCTTACCCCCGGGGAGCTGTTTTTT; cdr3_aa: CASSMGQLLTPGELFF
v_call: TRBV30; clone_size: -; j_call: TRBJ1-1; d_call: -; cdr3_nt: TGTGCCTGGAGTGTCGGCGGCAGCACTGAAGCTTTCTTT; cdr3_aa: CAWSVGGSTEAFF
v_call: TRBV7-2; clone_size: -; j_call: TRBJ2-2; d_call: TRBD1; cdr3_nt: TGTGCCAGCAGCCGTTTTACGGGACAGAGCACCGGGGAGCTGTTTTTT; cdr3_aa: CASSRFTGQSTGELFF
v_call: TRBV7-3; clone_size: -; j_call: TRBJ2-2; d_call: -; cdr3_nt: TGTGCCAGCAGCGAACGCGCGGGAATCGGGGAGCTGTTTTTT; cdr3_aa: CASSERAGIGELFF
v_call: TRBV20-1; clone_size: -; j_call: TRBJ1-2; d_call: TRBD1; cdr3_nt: TGCAGTTTGGACAGGACCTATGGCTACACCTTC; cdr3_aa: CSLDRTYGYTF
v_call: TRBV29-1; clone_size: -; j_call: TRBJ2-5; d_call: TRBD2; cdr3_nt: TGCAGCCTCCGAGGGTGGACTAGCGGCTCCCGGGAGACCCAGTACTTC; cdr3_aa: CSLRGWTSGSRETQYF
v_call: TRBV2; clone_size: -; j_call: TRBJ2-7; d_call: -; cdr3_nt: TGTGCCAGCATGCGGGACAGTAGCTACGAGCAGTACTTC; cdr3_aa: CASMRDSSYEQYF
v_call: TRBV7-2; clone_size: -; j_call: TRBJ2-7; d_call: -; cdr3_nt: TGTGCCAGCAGCTTAGCGATTAACTCCTACGAGCAGTACTTC; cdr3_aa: CASSLAINSYEQYF
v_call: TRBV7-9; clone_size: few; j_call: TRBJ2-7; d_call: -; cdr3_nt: TGTGCCAGCAGCTGGGGGGACGAGCAGTACTTC; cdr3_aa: CASSWGDEQYF
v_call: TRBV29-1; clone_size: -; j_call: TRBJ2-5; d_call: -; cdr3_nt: TGCAGCGTTGAAGAGGCGGGTTCCAGGGAGACCCAGTACTTC; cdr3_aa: CSVEEAGSRETQYF
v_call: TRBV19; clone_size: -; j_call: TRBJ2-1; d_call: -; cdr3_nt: TGTGCCAGTAGTAAATCGCCCCTTACAGTTAACAATGAGCAGTTCTTC; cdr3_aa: CASSKSPLTVNNEQFF
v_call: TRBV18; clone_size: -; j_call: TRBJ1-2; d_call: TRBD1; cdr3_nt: TGTGCCAGCTCACCAGAAGGGGGCGACTATGGCTACACCTTC; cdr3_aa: CASSPEGGDYGYTF
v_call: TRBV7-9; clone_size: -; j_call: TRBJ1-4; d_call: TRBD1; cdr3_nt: TGTGCCAGCAGCCCCTACCCGGGTGGAAGGGGGCCTGAAAAACTGTTTTTT; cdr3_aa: CASSPYPGGRGPEKLFF
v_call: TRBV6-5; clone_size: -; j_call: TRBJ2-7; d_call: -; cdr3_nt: TGTGCCAGCAGTTACATACGGGGATCCCCCTACGAGCAGTACTTC; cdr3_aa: CASSYIRGSPYEQYF
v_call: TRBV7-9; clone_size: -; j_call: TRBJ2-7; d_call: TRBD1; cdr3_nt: TGTGCCAGCAGCTCCGGGACAGACTCCTACGAGCAGTACTTC; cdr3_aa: CASSSGTDSYEQYF
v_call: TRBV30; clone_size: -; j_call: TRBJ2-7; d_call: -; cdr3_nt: TGTGCCTGTGTAACAGCAAACTACGAGCAGTACTTC; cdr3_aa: CACVTANYEQYF
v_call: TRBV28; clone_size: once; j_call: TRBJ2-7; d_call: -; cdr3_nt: TGTGCCAGCAGTGCGGGATACGAGCAGTACTTC; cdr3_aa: CASSAGYEQYF
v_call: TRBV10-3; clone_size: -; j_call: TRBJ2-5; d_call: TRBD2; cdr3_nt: TGTGCCATTTGGGCGGGGACTAGCGAAAAAGAGACCCAGTACTTC; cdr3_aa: CAIWAGTSEKETQYF
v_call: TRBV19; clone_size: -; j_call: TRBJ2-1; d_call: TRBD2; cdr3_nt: TGTGCCAGTAGTTCGAACATTCTAGCGGGAGCCTCGTACAATGAGCAGTTCTTC; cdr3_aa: CASSSNILAGASYNEQFF